The 7 T cell receptor beta chains listed next were all sequenced from one sample in a study of blood T cell repertoires in COVID-19. Using immunoSEQ multiplex PCR, the repertoire was profiled, and TCRdb retains in-frame clones only, with some absent. The sample yields around 230,000 clones, about nine tenths seen once. Sequenced: peripheral blood. The receptors come from a man between 60 and 75 years old who had recovered from COVID-19.

This chain links TRBV5-4 with TRBJ2-1; D call uncertain. The CDR3 contains 15 residues. Germline CDR1 is SGHNT and CDR2 is YYREEE (reference sequence). V lost 0 bases to trimming and J lost 0 bases, with 7 bases between them. CDR3 sequence (DNA): TGTGCCAGCAGCTTGGAACCGGTCTCCTACAATGAGCAGTTCTTC. Its translation: CASSLEPVSYNEQFF.

This sequence joins TRBV18 and TRBJ2-3, with D possibly being TRBD2 (6 bases). V was clipped by 2 bases and J by 2 bases, with 14 bases between them. Germline lookup yields CDR1 KGHSH and CDR2 LQKENI. The CDR3 runs to 16 residues. This chain's CDR3 is CASSPNVAGYTDTQYF. CDR3 DNA: TGTGCCAGCTCACCAAACGTGGCGGGGTACACAGATACGCAGTATTTT.

This clone was seen once. The chain couples TRBV7-9 to TRBJ1-6; D uncertain. The germline V gene encodes CDR1 SEHNR and CDR2 FQNEAQ (reference sequence). CDR3 length: 15 amino acids. Deletions cut 3 bases from V and 7 bases from J, with 13 bases between. CDR3 nucleotides: TGTGCCAGCAGCTTTATCAGCGCGGGGAATTCACCCCTCCACTTT. Its protein product is CASSFISAGNSPLHF.

The CDR3 loop is CASSPRAGARGNTIYF. The CDR3 nucleotides read TGTGCCAGCAGCCCCCGAGCGGGGGCGCGAGGAAACACCATATATTTT. The chain couples TRBV7-9 to TRBJ1-3; D possibly corresponds to TRBD1 (6 bases). Germline V gene lookup returns CDR1 SEHNR and CDR2 FQNEAQ (reference sequence). The CDR3 sequence is 16 residues long. V lost 5 bases and J lost 4, with 18 bases in between.

V is TRBV6-5 and J is TRBJ1-5; D not certain. The CDR3 is 13 residues long. Germline assignment: CDR1 MNHEY and CDR2 SVGAGI. Trimming left V 8 bases short and J 0 bases short, with 8 bases between. The CDR3 sequence: CASQTNSNQPQHF. CDR3 nucleotide sequence: TGTGCCAGCCAGACAAATAGCAATCAGCCCCAGCATTTT.

The chain recombines TRBV5-1 with TRBJ1-2, with 7 nucleotides matching TRBD1. Trimming cost V 1 base and J 7 bases; bases outside gene matches: 7. Germline V gene lookup returns CDR1 SGHRS and CDR2 YFSETQ. CDR3 length: 14 amino acids. In DNA form, the CDR3 reads TGCGCCAGCAGCTTGTACGGGACAGAGGGTGGCTACACCTTC. This encodes CASSLYGTEGGYTF.

The rearrangement links TRBV10-2 to TRBJ2-2; 7 bases agree with TRBD1. V was pared by 9 bases and J by 4 bases, with 8 bases of the junction left unmatched. Germline V gives CDR1 WSHSY, CDR2 SAAADI. The CDR3 has 14 amino acids. The CDR3 loop reads CASFLTGSTGELFF. CDR3 nucleotide sequence: TGCGCCAGTTTTCTGACAGGGTCCACCGGGGAGCTGTTTTTT.